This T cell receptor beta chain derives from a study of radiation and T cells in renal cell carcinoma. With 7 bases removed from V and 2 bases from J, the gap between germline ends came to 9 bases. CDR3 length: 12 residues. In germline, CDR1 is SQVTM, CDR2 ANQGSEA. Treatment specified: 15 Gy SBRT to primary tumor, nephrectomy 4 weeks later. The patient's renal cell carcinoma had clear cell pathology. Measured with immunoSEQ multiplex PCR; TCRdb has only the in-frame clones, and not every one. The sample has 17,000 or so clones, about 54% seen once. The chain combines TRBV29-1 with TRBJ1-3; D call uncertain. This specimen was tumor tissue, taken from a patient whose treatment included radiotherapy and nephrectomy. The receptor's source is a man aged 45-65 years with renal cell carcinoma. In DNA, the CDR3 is TGCAGCGCGTCGACCACTGGAAACACCATATATTTT. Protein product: CSASTTGNTIYF. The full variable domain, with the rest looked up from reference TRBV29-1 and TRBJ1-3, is SAVISQKPSRDICQRGTSLTIQCQVDSQVTMMFWYRQQPGQSLTLIATANQGSEATYESGFVIDKFPISRPNLTFSTLTVSNMSPEDSSIYLCSASTTGNTIYFGEGSWLTVV.